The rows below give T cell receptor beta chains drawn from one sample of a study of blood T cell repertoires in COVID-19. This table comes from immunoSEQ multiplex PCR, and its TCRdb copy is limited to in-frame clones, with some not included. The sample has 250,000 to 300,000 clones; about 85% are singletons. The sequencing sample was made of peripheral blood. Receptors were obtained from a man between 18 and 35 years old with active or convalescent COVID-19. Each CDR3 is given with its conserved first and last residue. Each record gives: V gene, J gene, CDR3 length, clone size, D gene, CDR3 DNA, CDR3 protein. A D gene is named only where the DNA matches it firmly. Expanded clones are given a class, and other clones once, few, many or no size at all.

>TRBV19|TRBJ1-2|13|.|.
TGTGCCAGTACCCCAGGGTTGGGCTATGGCTACACCTTC
CASTPGLGYGYTF
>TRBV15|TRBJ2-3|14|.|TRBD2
TGTGCCACCAGCCGGGACTATGTTACAGATACGCAGTATTTT
CATSRDYVTDTQYF
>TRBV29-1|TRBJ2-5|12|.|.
TGCAGCGCACGTGAGGTCCAAGAGACCCAGTACTTC
CSAREVQETQYF
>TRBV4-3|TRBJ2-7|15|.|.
TGCGCCAGCAGCCAAGCGTCGGGACAAAACTACGAGCAGTACTTC
CASSQASGQNYEQYF
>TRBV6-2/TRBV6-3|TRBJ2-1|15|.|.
TGTGCCAGCAGTCTCGAGGGAGGCCGCTACAATGAGCAGTTCTTC
CASSLEGGRYNEQFF
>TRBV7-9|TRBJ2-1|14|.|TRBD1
TGTGCCAGCAGCGATGGGACAGATTACAATGAGCAGTTCTTC
CASSDGTDYNEQFF
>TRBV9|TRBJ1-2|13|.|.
TGTGCCAGCAGCGTAGGTCGCAGCTATGGCTACACCTTC
CASSVGRSYGYTF
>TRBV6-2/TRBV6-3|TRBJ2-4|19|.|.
TGTGCCAGCAGTTACACCAGACTGGCGGGGGCAGCGGCTGGTAACATTCAGTACTTC
CASSYTRLAGAAAGNIQYF
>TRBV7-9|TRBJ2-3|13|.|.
TGTGCCAGCAGCTTGGGCTACACAGATACGCAGTATTTT
CASSLGYTDTQYF
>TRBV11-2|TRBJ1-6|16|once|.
TGTGCCAGCAGCTTGGAGCGGGCTGGAGTAGGTTCACCCCTCCACTTT
CASSLERAGVGSPLHF
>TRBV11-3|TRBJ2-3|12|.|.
TGTGCCAGCAGCTCAGGGGTGGATACGCAGTATTTT
CASSSGVDTQYF